Listed here are 9 T cell receptor beta chains from one sample, sequenced in a study of cytomegalovirus exposure and HLA in healthy donors. In the PCR, 60 Vbeta and 13 Jbeta primers were used. Data came from immunoSEQ multiplex PCR; TCRdb stores just in-frame clones and leaves some out. The sample holds around 97,000 clones, roughly 73% seen once. Material: PBMCs. The receptors were gathered from a man aged 40-55 years in good health and CMV-seronegative.

The genes are TRBV7-2 and TRBJ2-3, with TRBD1 matching 9 bases. Germline V lookup: CDR1 SGHTA, CDR2 FQGNSA. The CDR3 is 15 residues long. V lost 1 base and J lost 3; bases outside the gene matches: 2. For the CDR3, the DNA is TGTGCCAGCAGCTTAGTAGGACAGGGGACAGATACGCAGTATTTT. Its protein is CASSLVGQGTDTQYF.

The chain is built from TRBV7-9 and TRBJ2-5; possibly TRBD2 for D (7 bases). Germline CDR1 and CDR2: SEHNR and FQNEAQ (reference sequence). The CDR3 has 15 residues. V lost 3 bases to trimming and J lost 5 bases, with 16 bases between them. The CDR3 protein is CASSFWGGRRETQYF. The CDR3 DNA reads TGTGCCAGCAGCTTCTGGGGGGGCCGTCGGGAGACCCAGTACTTC.

The chain recombines TRBV7-9 with TRBJ2-7; the D gene is possibly TRBD1 (5 bases). Germline values: CDR1 SEHNR, CDR2 FQNEAQ (reference sequence). This CDR3 contains 14 residues. Trimming shortened V by 4 bases and J by 1 base, and 11 bases separated the two germline ends. CDR3 loop: CASSYNQGSYEQYF. CDR3 sequence (DNA): TGTGCCAGCAGCTATAATCAGGGTTCCTACGAGCAGTACTTC.

V usage is TRBV10-3 and J usage is TRBJ1-5; weak D call: TRBD1 (6 bases). The germline V gene encodes CDR1 ENHRY and CDR2 SYGVKD. V was clipped by 2 bases and J by 4 bases, with 18 bases between them. The CDR3 has 17 amino acids. This CDR3 reads CAISEVPVGQGNQPQHF. CDR3 coding DNA: TGTGCCATCAGTGAGGTTCCGGTGGGGCAGGGGAATCAGCCCCAGCATTTT.

The CDR3 region has the DNA TGCGCCAGCAGCCAAGACGCGGCCGGGTACCAAGAGACCCAGTACTTC. Translating gives CASSQDAAGYQETQYF. This chain joins TRBV4-1 and TRBJ2-5, with D hard to call. The CDR3 is 16 residues long. Trimming removed 0 bases at V and 0 bases at J, with 11 bases between. The germline V gene encodes CDR1 MGHRA and CDR2 YSYEKL.

The chain employs TRBV6-5 and TRBJ1-4; TRBD1 matches 8 bases. Germline V gene lookup returns CDR1 MNHEY and CDR2 SVGAGI. The CDR3 is 13 residues long. The V segment lost 6 bases and the J segment 8 bases; nucleotides outside the gene matches: 5. The CDR3 DNA sequence: TGTGCCAGCAGATCGGGACAGGAAGAAAAACTGTTTTTT. Its protein product is CASRSGQEEKLFF.

The chain combines TRBV29-1 with TRBJ2-5; 9 bases align to TRBD1. Germline V gene sequence: CDR1 SQVTM, CDR2 ANQGSEA. With 4 bases clipped from V and 5 bases from J, the junction kept 5 bases outside the gene matches. The CDR3 runs to 13 residues. CDR3 sequence (DNA): TGCAGCGTTGGTACAGGGGGCCGGGAGACCCAGTACTTC. Its protein product is CSVGTGGRETQYF.

This rearrangement joins TRBV7-8 to TRBJ2-7; the match to TRBD1 covers 8 bases. The CDR3 runs to 15 residues. V gave up 5 bases and J gave up 1 base; unmatched junction bases: 7. Per germline, CDR1 SGHVS and CDR2 FQNEAQ. For the CDR3, the DNA is TGTGCCAGCAGCCCCCGGACAGGGAAATCCTACGAGCAGTACTTC. The encoded protein is CASSPRTGKSYEQYF.

This chain links TRBV11-2 with TRBJ2-5; TRBD1 matches 8 bases. The CDR3 sequence is 17 residues long. Per the germline V gene, CDR1 is SGHAT and CDR2 is FQNNGV. The junction had 16 bases not matched to a gene; V was cut back by 5 bases and J by 5 bases. CDR3: CASSQTGANAYWETQYF. The CDR3 region has the DNA TGTGCCAGCAGCCAGACAGGGGCCAACGCTTACTGGGAGACCCAGTACTTC.